This T cell receptor (beta chain) emerged from a study of cytomegalovirus exposure and HLA in healthy donors. Study-level findings and limits: Accurate predictions that matched the HLA-A and HLA-B alleles of most subjects were reportedly made from TCR beta sequences. Investigators reported more than 150 TCR beta chains as tied to cytomegalovirus. Specific recognition of CMV antigens was confirmed in vitro for a few chains (all CMV-associated).

PCR was performed using 60 Vbeta and 13 Jbeta primers. Some clones are missing from TCRdb's copy, which holds only in-frame ones; the method was immunoSEQ multiplex PCR. Here the sample spans some 240,000 clones, approximately 78% being singletons. A note on this clone: What it recognizes is unknown.

Healthy donors of bone marrow made up the group. The CDR3 has 18 residues. The V and J ends lost 0 bases and 0 bases, in that order; junction bases with no gene match: 7. Germline assignment: CDR1 SGHRS and CDR2 YFSETQ. The sequence derives from a male donor in good health and CMV-seronegative. Sequenced input: PBMCs. The chain couples TRBV5-1 to TRBJ2-1; 9 nucleotides match TRBD2. The CDR3 loop reads CASSLGLAAESSYNEQFF. CDR3 bases: TGCGCCAGCAGCTTGGGACTAGCGGCCGAGAGCTCCTACAATGAGCAGTTCTTC.